This entry lists 5 T cell receptor beta chains sequenced from one sample in a study of identical twins. TCRdb called the 5' RACE reads again in MiXCR, with one record for every CDR3 protein. Of approximately 1.8 million distinct CDR3 sequences in the sample, under 35% were seen once. The source material was cord blood. The receptors shown here come from a newborn girl in good health.

CDR3 in DNA: TGCGCCAGCAGACTCGGGGGGTACACAGATACGCAGTATTTT. This codes for CASRLGGYTDTQYF. This chain joins TRBV5-1 and TRBJ2-3, with 7 bases aligning to TRBD2. V lost 5 bases, J lost 2 bases, and 5 bases stayed unmatched. CDR1 and CDR2 from the germline V gene are SGHRS and YFSETQ. The CDR3 runs 14 residues.

Concerning this clonotype: At one of its ends the junction is not consistent with the germline gene, which may arise from a read error. The chain recombines TRBV11-2 with TRBJ2-7; a possible D gene is TRBD1 (6 bases). The J call may be in error: the DNA end matches TRBJ2-5 better. This CDR3 comprises 15 residues. Germline lookup yields CDR1 SGHAT and CDR2 FQNNGV. CDR3 sequence (DNA): TGTGCCAGTAGCTTAGAACGCAGGGGCTCGGGGACCCAGTACTTC. As protein: CASSLERRGSGTQYF.

In this sample, this clonotype turned up many times. This chain joins TRBV4-2 and TRBJ2-3, with D possibly being TRBD1 or TRBD2 (5 bases each). CDR1 LGHNA and CDR2 YNFKEQ come from the germline V gene. CDR3 length equals 14 residues. Trimming left V 1 base short and J 5 bases short, with 10 bases between. CDR3 DNA sequence: TGTGCCAGCAGCCAAGGGGGGATCCAAGATACGCAGTATTTT. It specifies CASSQGGIQDTQYF.

This chain links TRBV2 with TRBJ1-5; D might be TRBD1 (6 bases). Looked up from germline, CDR1 is SNHLY and CDR2 is FYNNEI. There are 14 residues in the CDR3. Trimming stripped 8 bases from V and 3 bases from J, with 14 bases between. CDR3 region: CASARGGANQPQHF. CDR3 nucleotide sequence: TGTGCCAGCGCAAGGGGGGGGGCCAATCAGCCCCAGCATTTT.

This clonotype appeared a few times. The chain combines TRBV15 with TRBJ2-3, with D unclear. The ends were cut back, 5 bases at V and 0 bases at J, with 12 bases in the middle. CDR3 length equals 15 residues. Germline V lookup: CDR1 LNHNV, CDR2 YYDKDF (reference sequence). The CDR3 protein is CATSPRPSSTDTQYF. CDR3 coding DNA: TGTGCCACCAGCCCCCGGCCTTCTAGCACAGATACGCAGTATTTT.